These 29 T cell receptor beta chains were all obtained from the same sample, sequenced in a study of blood T cell repertoires in COVID-19. Profiled with immunoSEQ multiplex PCR; TCRdb holds only in-frame clones, not every one. The sample lists some 38,000 clones; about 85% were seen once. The specimen was peripheral blood. These receptors all stem from a man aged 55 to 70 with COVID-19, enrolled during active disease.

This clone was found a few times. This sequence joins TRBV18 and TRBJ2-3; TRBD2 is a possible D gene (6 bases). The CDR3 has 18 residues. Trimming removed 2 bases at V and 4 bases at J, with 22 bases between. Germline assignment: CDR1 KGHSH and CDR2 LQKENI. The CDR3: CASSPTYAGPGIADTQYF. The CDR3 DNA follows: TGTGCCAGCTCACCAACATACGCGGGGCCGGGGATAGCAGATACGCAGTATTTT.

The V gene is TRBV29-1, the J gene TRBJ2-7; TRBD1 matches 7 bases. This CDR3 comprises 12 residues. The germline gives CDR1 SQVTM, CDR2 ANQGSEA. With 7 bases clipped from V and 6 bases from J, the junction kept 9 bases outside the gene matches. CDR3: CSAMKTGFEQYF. The CDR3 DNA sequence: TGCAGCGCGATGAAGACAGGGTTCGAGCAGTACTTC.

The chain links TRBV7-6 to TRBJ1-1; the match to TRBD1 covers 9 bases. Germline-derived CDR1 and CDR2 are SGHVS and FNYEAQ. The CDR3 is 15 residues long. J gave up 3 bases and V 3 bases, and 5 bases lay outside the gene matches. CDR3: CASSFYRGRDTEAFF. As DNA, the CDR3 is TGTGCCAGCAGCTTTTACAGGGGGCGAGACACTGAAGCTTTCTTT. The full variable domain, rest sourced from reference TRBV7-6 and TRBJ1-1, is GAGVSQSPRYKVTKRGQDVALRCDPISGHVSLYWYRQALGQGPEFLTYFNYEAQQDKSGLPNDRFSAERPEGSISTLTIQRTEQRDSAMYRCASSFYRGRDTEAFFGQGTRLTVV.

The chain carries TRBV18 and TRBJ2-1, with 9 nucleotides matching TRBD1. The CDR3 sequence is 13 residues long. Germline V CDR1 and CDR2: KGHSH, LQKENI. With 6 bases clipped from V and 9 bases from J, the junction kept 6 bases outside the gene matches. CDR3 coding DNA: TGTGCCAGCTCTACGGACAGGGGCGGTGAGCAGTTCTTC. This translates into CASSTDRGGEQFF.

The chain joins TRBV30 to TRBJ1-1; D unclear. Germline CDR1 and CDR2: GTSNPN and SVGIG (reference sequence). V dropped 0 bases and J dropped 9 bases, with 11 bases sitting between them. This CDR3 contains 12 residues. This chain's CDR3 is CAWSVGGIKAFF. As DNA, the CDR3 is TGTGCCTGGAGTGTAGGAGGAATAAAAGCTTTCTTT.

The J gene is TRBJ2-1, the V gene TRBV3-1 (or the pseudogene TRBV3-2); maybe TRBD2 (6 bases). The CDR3 extends over 17 amino acids. Germline lookup yields CDR1 LGHDT and CDR2 YNNKEL (reference sequence). The ends were cut back, 4 bases at V and 7 bases at J, with 23 bases in the middle. This CDR3 reads CASSLHPSVIRGNEQFF. In nucleotides, the CDR3 is TGTGCCAGCAGCCTCCACCCTAGTGTAATCCGGGGGAATGAGCAGTTCTTC.

The rearrangement uses TRBV7-2 and TRBJ2-3; D not certain. The CDR3 is 13 amino acids. In germline, CDR1 is SGHTA, CDR2 FQGNSA. The V end was cut by 3 bases, the J end by 3 bases, with 7 bases between. The CDR3 DNA reads as TGTGCCAGCAGCTTTAGCAGTACAGATACGCAGTATTTT. Its protein product is CASSFSSTDTQYF.

J is TRBJ2-7 and V is TRBV7-2; TRBD2 agrees at 9 bases. Germline V CDR1 and CDR2: SGHTA, FQGNSA. Losses at the gene ends were 3 bases for V and 4 bases for J; bases not matched to a gene: 4. The CDR3 extends over 14 amino acids. CDR3 bases: TGTGCCAGCAGCTTTAGCGGGAGTCTTTACGAGCAGTACTTC. Amino acid sequence: CASSFSGSLYEQYF. Complete variable domain (other parts from reference TRBV7-2 and TRBJ2-7): GAGVSQSPSNKVTEKGKDVELRCDPISGHTALYWYRQSLGQGLEFLIYFQGNSAPDKSGLPSDRFSAERTGGSVSTLTIQRTQQEDSAVYLCASSFSGSLYEQYFGPGTRLTVT.

This clone was recorded a few times. The V and J genes are TRBV6-4 and TRBJ1-6; unclear D gene. Germline V gene sequence: CDR1 MRHNA, CDR2 SNTAGT. The germline V and J ends were trimmed by 3 bases and 14 bases, with 14 bases remaining between them. The CDR3 is 13 residues long. CDR3 in amino acids: CASSEDRAGALHF. In DNA, the CDR3 is TGTGCCAGCAGTGAAGACCGGGCCGGGGCCCTCCACTTT.

This chain links TRBV4-1 with TRBJ2-3; 8 nucleotides align to TRBD1. V was pared by 1 base and J by 3 bases, with 3 bases of the junction left unmatched. Germline lookup yields CDR1 MGHRA and CDR2 YSYEKL. The CDR3 has 15 amino acids. The CDR3 sequence: CASSQAYRGTDTQYF. DNA for the CDR3: TGCGCCAGCAGCCAAGCCTACAGGGGGACAGATACGCAGTATTTT.

The chain recombines TRBV5-1 with TRBJ1-1, with D possibly being TRBD1 (5 bases). This CDR3 is 16 amino acids long. CDR1 and CDR2 (germline): SGHRS, YFSETQ. Trimming cost V 0 bases and J 4 bases, with 16 bases left between them. The CDR3 spells CASSLGGGVGGTEAFF. The CDR3 bases are TGCGCCAGCAGCTTGGGCGGGGGGGTTGGCGGCACTGAAGCTTTCTTT.

The chain uses TRBV2 and TRBJ2-1; the D gene is possibly TRBD2 (6 bases). The CDR3 loop spans 12 amino acids. Germline loops: CDR1 SNHLY, CDR2 FYNNEI. The V end lost 11 bases, the J end lost 9 bases, and 17 bases lay between the germline ends. Here the CDR3 reads CAAGEDGSEQFF. CDR3 nucleotide sequence: TGTGCCGCTGGTGAAGACGGGAGTGAGCAGTTCTTC. Full variable domain (rest looked up from reference TRBV2 and TRBJ2-1): EPEVTQTPSHQVTQMGQEVILRCVPISNHLYFYWYRQILGQKVEFLVSFYNNEISEKSEIFDDQFSVERPDGSNFTLKIRSTKLEDSAMYFCAAGEDGSEQFFGPGTRLTVL.

The chain links TRBV10-3 to TRBJ1-1; no firm D call. Trimming shortened V by 2 bases and J by 0 bases, and 7 bases separated the two germline ends. Looked up from germline, CDR1 is ENHRY and CDR2 is SYGVKD. The CDR3 totals 14 residues. The CDR3 nucleotides are TGTGCCATCAGTGAGACGAGGCTGAACACTGAAGCTTTCTTT. Translating gives CAISETRLNTEAFF.

This clone was seen just once. V usage is TRBV7-6 and J usage is TRBJ2-1; possible D gene TRBD2, 7 bases. Trimming stripped 5 bases from V and 7 bases from J, with 21 bases between. Germline CDR1 and CDR2: SGHVS and FNYEAQ. This CDR3 contains 16 residues. The CDR3 DNA is TGTGCCAGCAGCCCCTTTGGGGGGGCCTACAGTAATGAGCAGTTCTTC. Translated, it gives CASSPFGGAYSNEQFF.

The chain carries TRBV6-5 and TRBJ1-6; D is perhaps TRBD1 (6 bases). With 7 bases removed from V and 5 bases from J, the gap between germline ends came to 12 bases. The CDR3 contains 14 residues. Germline lookup yields CDR1 MNHEY and CDR2 SVGAGI. The CDR3 reads CASIPRTDNSPLHF. The CDR3, as DNA: TGTGCCAGCATTCCTCGGACAGATAATTCACCCCTCCACTTT.

The chain uses TRBV5-1 and TRBJ2-7, with 7 bases fitting TRBD1. The CDR3 contains 15 residues. Trimming removed 4 bases from V and 2 bases from J; junction bases left unmatched: 9. The germline CDR1 and CDR2 sequences are SGHRS and YFSETQ. CDR3 bases: TGCGCCAGCAGCCAGACAGGGAGTGGGGCCTACGAGCAGTACTTC. It translates to CASSQTGSGAYEQYF.

The genes are TRBV7-9 and TRBJ1-2, with 12 nucleotides matching TRBD1. V lost 4 bases and J lost 7; bases outside the gene matches: 10. The CDR3 extends over 16 amino acids. Germline V gives CDR1 SEHNR, CDR2 FQNEAQ (reference sequence). The DNA of the CDR3 is TGTGCCAGCAGCTACGCCTGGGGACAGGGGGCTGTTGGCTACACCTTC. Its translation: CASSYAWGQGAVGYTF.

This chain uses TRBV10-3 with TRBJ1-1, with D unclear. This CDR3 comprises 13 residues. V was trimmed by 5 bases and J by 1 base, leaving 8 bases between them. Germline values: CDR1 ENHRY, CDR2 SYGVKD. CDR3 sequence reads: CAISYRANTEAFF. CDR3 bases: TGTGCCATCAGTTACAGAGCGAACACTGAAGCTTTCTTT.

The chain employs TRBV7-2 and TRBJ1-1; 9 bases match TRBD1. The CDR3 consists of 13 residues. After removal of 5 bases from V and 6 bases from J, the junction contained 4 bases not matched to a gene. Germline CDR1 SGHTA, CDR2 FQGNSA. In DNA form, the CDR3 reads TGTGCCAGCAGCGGACGGACAGGGGCTGAAGCTTTCTTT. It is translated as CASSGRTGAEAFF.

The rearrangement uses TRBV7-8 and TRBJ2-3; TRBD1 matches 10 bases. V shed 4 bases and J 0 bases; nucleotides not matched to a gene: 4. Per the germline V gene, CDR1 is SGHVS and CDR2 is FQNEAQ. The CDR3 consists of 16 residues. The CDR3 nucleotides read TGTGCCAGCAGCTGGGGACAGGGGCCTAGCACAGATACGCAGTATTTT. Translating gives CASSWGQGPSTDTQYF.

CDR3 DNA sequence: TGTGCCAGCAGTCCCCCGACATGGGCCAAAAACATTCAGTACTTC. The encoded protein is CASSPPTWAKNIQYF. V and J are TRBV28 and TRBJ2-4; no definite D call. The V end was cut by 5 bases, the J end by 1 base, with 12 bases between. From germline, CDR1 is MDHEN and CDR2 SYDVKM. The CDR3 contains 15 residues.

The rearrangement links TRBV28 to TRBJ2-2; maybe TRBD1 (6 bases). This CDR3 is 15 amino acids long. Germline CDR1 MDHEN, CDR2 SYDVKM. Trimming left V 10 bases short and J 5 bases short, with 20 bases between. CDR3 sequence (DNA): TGTGCCACCAATGATGCTAGGGGGAGTACCGGGGAGCTGTTTTTT. Translated: CATNDARGSTGELFF.

There are a few counts of this clone. This chain links TRBV18 with TRBJ1-6; the match to TRBD1 covers 7 bases. V shed 4 bases and J 10 bases; nucleotides not matched to a gene: 7. The CDR3 sequence is 14 residues long. Per germline, CDR1 KGHSH and CDR2 LQKENI. CDR3 amino acids: CASSLTDRESPLHF. The CDR3 DNA sequence: TGTGCCAGCTCACTAACTGACAGGGAATCACCCCTCCACTTT.

The chain has TRBV3-1 (or the pseudogene TRBV3-2) and TRBJ2-5; possibly TRBD1 for D (6 bases). The V gene's germline CDR1 is LGHDT and CDR2 YNNKEL (reference sequence). V lost 2 bases, J lost 2 bases, and 9 bases lay in between. There are 14 residues in the CDR3. The CDR3 sequence: CASSQRGQQETQYF. For the CDR3, the DNA is TGTGCCAGCAGCCAACGGGGACAACAAGAGACCCAGTACTTC.

This chain uses TRBV28 with TRBJ1-5; TRBD1 agrees at 7 bases. The CDR3 runs 12 residues. V gave up 8 bases and J gave up 2 bases; unmatched junction bases: 0. Germline CDR1 reads MDHEN; CDR2 reads SYDVKM. The CDR3 DNA reads TGTGCCAGCGGACAGGGCAATCAGCCCCAGCATTTT. As protein: CASGQGNQPQHF.

This rearrangement joins TRBV7-2 to TRBJ2-3; possible D gene TRBD2, 5 bases. V lost 4 bases and J 4 bases, leaving 21 bases between the germline ends. Germline CDR1 and CDR2: SGHTA and FQGNSA. The CDR3 spans 17 residues. The CDR3: CASSSQPQRQSPDTQYF. As DNA, the CDR3 is TGTGCCAGCAGCTCCCAACCCCAGCGGCAATCGCCAGATACGCAGTATTTT.

Written as DNA, the CDR3 is TGTGCCATCGGCGGGGGCCGGGAAAAACTGTTTTTT. Amino acid sequence: CAIGGGREKLFF. J is TRBJ1-4 and V is TRBV10-3; D may be TRBD1 (6 bases). This CDR3 comprises 12 residues. Trimming stripped 8 bases from V and 8 bases from J, with 12 bases between. CDR1 is ENHRY and CDR2 is SYGVKD in the germline V gene.

V usage is TRBV5-6 and J usage is TRBJ1-6, with D hard to call. The CDR3 loop spans 15 amino acids. The V end lost 0 bases, the J end lost 9 bases, and 13 bases lay between the germline ends. Germline V lookup: CDR1 SGHDT, CDR2 YYEEEE. The DNA of the CDR3 is TGTGCCAGCAGCTTGGCGGCCGCCCGGGGTTCACCCCTCCACTTT. Translating it yields CASSLAAARGSPLHF.

The chain employs TRBV9 and TRBJ1-6, with a weak D call TRBD1 (6 bases). This CDR3 has 13 residues. Germline CDR1 reads SGDLS; CDR2 reads YYNGEE. V lost 3 bases to trimming and J lost 14 bases, with 15 bases between them. The CDR3: CASSEGGIRALHF. In DNA form, the CDR3 reads TGTGCCAGCAGCGAGGGGGGGATACGGGCCCTCCACTTT. The full variable domain, completed using reference TRBV9 and TRBJ1-6, is DSGVTQTPKHLITATGQRVTLRCSPRSGDLSVYWYQQSLDQGLQFLIQYYNGEERAKGNILERFSAQQFPDLHSELNLSSLELGDSALYFCASSEGGIRALHFGNGTRLTVT.